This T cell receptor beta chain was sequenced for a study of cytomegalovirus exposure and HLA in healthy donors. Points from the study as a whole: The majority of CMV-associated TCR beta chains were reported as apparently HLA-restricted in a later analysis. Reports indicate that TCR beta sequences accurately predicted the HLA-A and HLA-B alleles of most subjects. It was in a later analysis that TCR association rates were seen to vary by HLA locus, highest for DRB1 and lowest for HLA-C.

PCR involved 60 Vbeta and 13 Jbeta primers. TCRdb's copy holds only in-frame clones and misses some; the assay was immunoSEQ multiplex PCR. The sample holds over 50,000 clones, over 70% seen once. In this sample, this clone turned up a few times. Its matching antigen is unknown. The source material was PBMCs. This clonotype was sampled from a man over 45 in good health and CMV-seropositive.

In DNA, the CDR3 is TGTGCCAGCAGCCCACAGGGGATGACCGGGGAGCTGTTTTTT. This translates into CASSPQGMTGELFF. The V call is TRBV6-9, the J call TRBJ2-2; 7 nucleotides match TRBD1. The CDR3 extends over 14 amino acids. Germline V lookup: CDR1 MNHGY, CDR2 SVAAGI. V shed 6 bases and J 5 bases; nucleotides not matched to a gene: 6.